Listed below are T cell receptor beta chains from one sample, sequenced in a study of cytomegalovirus exposure and HLA in healthy donors. Repertoires were generated with immunoSEQ multiplex PCR, while TCRdb's copy carries only in-frame clones and drops some. This sample has about 83,000 clones, with roughly 76% found just once. The specimen was PBMCs. The source of these receptors is a woman between 25 and 40 years old in good health and CMV-seronegative. CDR3s include the opening cysteine and the closing phenylalanine or tryptophan. D genes are given only for firm matches. Only some rows state a clone size, as once, few, many or a class for expanded clones.

-	TRBV10-3	TRBJ2-7	TRBD1	CAISEGTATYEQYF	TGTGCCATCAGTGAGGGGACAGCGACCTACGAGCAGTACTTC
once	TRBV19	TRBJ2-1	-	CASRVQLLQGEQFF	TGTGCCAGTAGGGTCCAGCTTTTACAGGGTGAGCAGTTCTTC
-	TRBV7-9	TRBJ2-1	TRBD2	CASSLGRLAVNNEQFF	TGTGCCAGCAGCTTAGGACGGCTAGCGGTAAACAATGAGCAGTTCTTC
-	TRBV28	TRBJ2-3	TRBD2	CASSPLGLAGVPSTDTQYF	TGTGCCAGCAGCCCATTGGGACTAGCGGGAGTGCCTAGCACAGATACGCAGTATTTT
-	TRBV21-1	TRBJ2-5	-	CASSRDSGQAPESDQYF	TGTGCCAGCAGCAGAGATAGCGGACAGGCCCCCGAGTCGGACCAGTACTTC
few	TRBV5-1	TRBJ1-2	TRBD1	CASRAPGTGGDGYTF	TGCGCCAGCAGGGCTCCCGGGACAGGGGGCGATGGCTACACCTTC
few	TRBV11-2	TRBJ1-1	-	CASSSVLSGVNTEAFF	TGTGCCAGCAGCTCGGTGCTGTCAGGGGTGAACACTGAAGCTTTCTTT
once	TRBV5-1	TRBJ2-3	TRBD2	CASSLLLAGSTDTQYF	TGCGCCAGCAGTTTACTCCTAGCGGGAAGCACAGATACGCAGTATTTT
-	TRBV6-5	TRBJ2-5	-	CASSIRVAGETQYF	TGTGCCAGCAGTATCCGGGTTGCGGGGGAGACCCAGTACTTC
-	TRBV18	TRBJ2-4	-	CASSPPGQGRVIQYF	TGTGCCAGCTCACCACCGGGGCAGGGAAGAGTCATTCAGTACTTC
-	TRBV2	TRBJ2-7	-	CASTTARPSGNRPSYEQYF	TGTGCCAGCACCACTGCGAGGCCCTCAGGGAATCGCCCCTCCTACGAGCAGTACTTC
-	TRBV28	TRBJ2-7	TRBD2	CASRPSGTPYEQYF	TGTGCCAGCAGGCCAAGCGGGACCCCCTACGAGCAGTACTTC
-	TRBV5-4	TRBJ2-2	-	CASSLESRAGELFF	TGTGCCAGCAGCTTGGAGAGTCGCGCCGGGGAGCTGTTTTTT
-	TRBV11-2	TRBJ2-2	TRBD1	CASSGPIRGPTNTGELFF	TGTGCCAGCAGCGGTCCTATCAGGGGGCCCACGAACACCGGGGAGCTGTTTTTT
-	TRBV7-9	TRBJ1-1	TRBD1	CSSSLGLGGQMNTEAFF	TGTTCCAGCAGCTTAGGGTTAGGGGGACAGATGAACACTGAAGCTTTCTTT
once	TRBV20-1	TRBJ2-7	-	CSVRQTYEQYF	TGCAGTGTACGACAGACCTACGAGCAGTACTTC
-	TRBV2	TRBJ1-5	TRBD1	CASRGTGDQPQHF	TGTGCCAGCAGGGGGACAGGTGATCAGCCCCAGCATTTT
-	TRBV18	TRBJ2-1	-	CASSPSSTKGPQFF	TGTGCCAGCTCACCTTCTAGCACCAAAGGCCCACAGTTCTTC
-	TRBV25-1	TRBJ2-3	-	CASRNRADTQYF	TGTGCCAGCAGAAACAGGGCAGATACGCAGTATTTT
-	TRBV28	TRBJ2-3	TRBD2	CASSRVAGGTDTQYF	TGTGCCAGCAGTCGTGTAGCGGGAGGTACAGATACGCAGTATTTT
-	TRBV30	TRBJ2-7	TRBD1	CAWNRGYEQYF	TGTGCCTGGAACAGGGGGTACGAGCAGTACTTC
-	TRBV7-2	TRBJ1-5	-	CASSLRMGDQPQHF	TGTGCCAGCAGCTTAAGGATGGGAGATCAGCCCCAGCATTTT
-	TRBV15	TRBJ2-3	TRBD2	CATSRDLRLAGFVNTQYF	TGTGCCACCAGCAGAGATCTTCGGCTAGCGGGGTTTGTGAATACGCAGTATTTT
-	TRBV5-6	TRBJ1-6	TRBD1	CASSLAGQGNSPLHF	TGTGCCAGCAGCTTGGCCGGACAGGGGAATTCACCCCTCCACTTT
-	TRBV29-1	TRBJ2-7	TRBD2	CSVEVMPGLAEAAYEQYF	TGCAGCGTTGAAGTGATGCCGGGACTAGCCGAAGCGGCCTACGAGCAGTACTTC
-	TRBV4-1	TRBJ2-7	-	CASSQDGQSSYEQYF	TGCGCCAGCAGCCAAGATGGGCAGAGCTCCTACGAGCAGTACTTC
-	TRBV2	TRBJ1-4	TRBD1	CASRERTGVSSPVRSTNEKLFF	TGTGCCAGCAGGGAGAGGACAGGGGTCTCTAGTCCAGTCCGGTCAACTAATGAAAAACTGTTTTTT
few	TRBV2	TRBJ2-3	-	CASSWERRDTQYF	TGTGCCAGCAGTTGGGAGCGTCGAGATACGCAGTATTTT
-	TRBV19	TRBJ2-2	-	CASTAGTSHTGELFF	TGTGCCAGTACCGCCGGGACTTCACACACCGGGGAGCTGTTTTTT
-	TRBV7-9	TRBJ2-1	-	CASSLGLSYNEQFF	TGTGCCAGCAGCTTAGGGCTCTCCTACAATGAGCAGTTCTTC
-	TRBV11-2	TRBJ1-3	-	CASSPGLNSGNTIYF	TGTGCCAGCAGCCCAGGACTTAACTCTGGAAACACCATATATTTT
-	TRBV29-1	TRBJ2-1	TRBD2	CSVHGLAGVSAYNEQFF	TGCAGCGTTCACGGACTAGCGGGAGTGTCGGCTTACAATGAGCAGTTCTTC
-	TRBV5-4	TRBJ2-7	TRBD2	CASSLGRGGYEQYF	TGTGCCAGCAGCTTGGGGCGGGGGGGCTACGAGCAGTACTTC
-	TRBV9	TRBJ2-7	-	CASSSGLTANSPYEQYF	TGTGCCAGCAGCTCAGGGTTAACAGCAAATTCACCCTACGAGCAGTACTTC
-	TRBV7-8	TRBJ1-3	TRBD1	CASSLVGGTGNTIYF	TGTGCCAGCAGCTTAGTAGGGGGCACTGGAAACACCATATATTTT
-	TRBV30	TRBJ1-4	TRBD1	CACQQGTNEKLFF	TGTGCCTGCCAACAGGGGACTAATGAAAAACTGTTTTTT
-	TRBV15	TRBJ2-7	-	CATSRDPYKDSYEQYF	TGTGCCACCAGCAGAGATCCTTACAAAGACTCCTACGAGCAGTACTTC
-	TRBV9	TRBJ2-1	TRBD2	CASTPASGRAEEQFF	TGTGCCAGCACCCCGGCTAGCGGGAGGGCAGAGGAGCAGTTCTTC
-	TRBV28	TRBJ2-7	TRBD2	CASMSGRAPYEQYF	TGTGCCAGCATGAGCGGGAGAGCTCCCTACGAGCAGTACTTC
-	TRBV6-5	TRBJ2-5	TRBD2	CASSYWGTSGGETQYF	TGTGCCAGCAGCTACTGGGGGACTAGCGGGGGGGAGACCCAGTACTTC
-	TRBV28	TRBJ2-1	-	CASSLPQSNEQFF	TGTGCCAGCAGTTTACCACAAAGCAATGAGCAGTTCTTC
-	TRBV6-5	TRBJ1-1	TRBD1	CASSFQGGSNTEAFF	TGTGCCAGCAGTTTTCAAGGGGGCTCGAACACTGAAGCTTTCTTT
-	TRBV11-3	TRBJ2-2	-	CASSLGGRGTGELFF	TGTGCCAGCAGCTTAGGAGGACGGGGAACCGGGGAGCTGTTTTTT
-	TRBV28	TRBJ1-5	-	CASSLVSGGNQPQHF	TGTGCCAGCAGTTTGGTCTCAGGGGGCAATCAGCCCCAGCATTTT
-	TRBV19	TRBJ2-7	-	CASSIMPGSTYEQYF	TGTGCCAGTAGTATAATGCCAGGGTCAACCTACGAGCAGTACTTC
-	TRBV11-2	TRBJ2-5	TRBD1	CASSPGTAGKTQYF	TGTGCCAGCAGCCCCGGGACAGCCGGAAAGACCCAGTACTTC
-	TRBV2	TRBJ1-4	TRBD1	CASSVEGAGEKLFF	TGTGCCAGCAGTGTTGAGGGGGCCGGTGAAAAACTGTTTTTT
-	TRBV5-1	TRBJ1-1	TRBD1	CASTPRGDRKGTEAFF	TGCGCCAGCACCCCCCGGGGGGACAGGAAGGGCACTGAAGCTTTCTTT
few	TRBV28	TRBJ1-6	-	CASSFGQYNSPLHF	TGTGCCAGCAGTTTCGGACAGTATAATTCACCCCTCCACTTT
-	TRBV11-2	TRBJ2-1	TRBD2	CASSLDIAGGPYNEQFF	TGTGCCAGCAGTCTAGATATAGCGGGAGGGCCGTACAATGAGCAGTTCTTC
once	TRBV2	TRBJ1-5	TRBD1	CASREGQGLNQPQHF	TGTGCCAGCAGGGAGGGACAGGGCCTCAATCAGCCCCAGCATTTT
-	TRBV28	TRBJ2-7	TRBD1	CASSPTGGGSYEQYF	TGTGCCAGCAGCCCGACAGGGGGGGGCTCCTACGAGCAGTACTTC